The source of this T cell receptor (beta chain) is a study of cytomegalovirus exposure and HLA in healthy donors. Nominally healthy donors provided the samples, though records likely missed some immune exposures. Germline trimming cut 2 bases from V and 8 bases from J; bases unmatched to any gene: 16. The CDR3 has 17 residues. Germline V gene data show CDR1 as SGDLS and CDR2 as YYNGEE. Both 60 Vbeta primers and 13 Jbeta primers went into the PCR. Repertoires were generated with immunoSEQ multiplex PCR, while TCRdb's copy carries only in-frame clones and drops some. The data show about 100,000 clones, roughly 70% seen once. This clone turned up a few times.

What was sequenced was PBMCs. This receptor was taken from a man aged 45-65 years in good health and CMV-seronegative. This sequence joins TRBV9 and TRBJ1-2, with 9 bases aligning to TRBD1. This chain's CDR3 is CASSVGQGYIQPRGYTF. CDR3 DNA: TGTGCCAGCAGCGTGGGACAGGGCTACATTCAGCCTCGCGGCTACACCTTC.